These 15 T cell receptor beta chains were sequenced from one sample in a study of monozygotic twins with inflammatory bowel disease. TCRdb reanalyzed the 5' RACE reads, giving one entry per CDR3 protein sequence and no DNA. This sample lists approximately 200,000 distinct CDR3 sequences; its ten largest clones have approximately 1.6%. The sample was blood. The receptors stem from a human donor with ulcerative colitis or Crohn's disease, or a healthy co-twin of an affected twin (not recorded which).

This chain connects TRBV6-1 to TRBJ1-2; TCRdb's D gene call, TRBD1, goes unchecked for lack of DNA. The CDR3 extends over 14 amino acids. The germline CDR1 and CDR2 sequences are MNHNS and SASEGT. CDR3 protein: CASGPGQRLYGYTF.

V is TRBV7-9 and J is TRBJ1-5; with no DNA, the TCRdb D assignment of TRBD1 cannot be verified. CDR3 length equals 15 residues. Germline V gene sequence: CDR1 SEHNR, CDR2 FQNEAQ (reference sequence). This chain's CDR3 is CASSLDGGAGQPQHF.

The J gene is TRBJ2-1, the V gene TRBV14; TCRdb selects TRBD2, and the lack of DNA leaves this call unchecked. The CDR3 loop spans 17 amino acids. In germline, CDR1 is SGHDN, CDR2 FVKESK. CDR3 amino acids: CASSQVPSGGQGNEQFF.

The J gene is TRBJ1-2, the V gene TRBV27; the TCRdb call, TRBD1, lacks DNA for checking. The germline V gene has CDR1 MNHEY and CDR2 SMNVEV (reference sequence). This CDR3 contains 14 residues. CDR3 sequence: CASSGDRILYGYTF.

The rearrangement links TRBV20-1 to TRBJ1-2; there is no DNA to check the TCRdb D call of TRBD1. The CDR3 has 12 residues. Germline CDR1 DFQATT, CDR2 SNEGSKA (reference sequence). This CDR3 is CSAQQGGYGYTF.

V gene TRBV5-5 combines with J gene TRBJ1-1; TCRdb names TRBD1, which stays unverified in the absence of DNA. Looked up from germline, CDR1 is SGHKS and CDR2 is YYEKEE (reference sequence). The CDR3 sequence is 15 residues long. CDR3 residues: CASPPSPGLNTEAFF. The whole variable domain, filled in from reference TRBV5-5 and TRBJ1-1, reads DAGVTQSPTHLIKTRGQQVTLRCSPISGHKSVSWYQQVLGQGPQFIFQYYEKEERGRGNFPDRFSARQFPNYSSELNVNALLLGDSALYLCASPPSPGLNTEAFFGQGTRLTVV.

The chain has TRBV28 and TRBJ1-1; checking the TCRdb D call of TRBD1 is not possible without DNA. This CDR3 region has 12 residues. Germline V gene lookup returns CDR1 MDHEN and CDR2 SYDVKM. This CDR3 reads CASSQQGTEAFF.

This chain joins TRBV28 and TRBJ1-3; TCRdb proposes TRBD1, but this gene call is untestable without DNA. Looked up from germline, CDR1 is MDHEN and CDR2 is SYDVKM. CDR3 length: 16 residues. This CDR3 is CASRTDLGPSGNTIYF.

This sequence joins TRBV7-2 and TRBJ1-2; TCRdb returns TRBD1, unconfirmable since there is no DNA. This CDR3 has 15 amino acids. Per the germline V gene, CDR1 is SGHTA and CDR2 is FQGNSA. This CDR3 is CASSPTQGSLYGYTF.

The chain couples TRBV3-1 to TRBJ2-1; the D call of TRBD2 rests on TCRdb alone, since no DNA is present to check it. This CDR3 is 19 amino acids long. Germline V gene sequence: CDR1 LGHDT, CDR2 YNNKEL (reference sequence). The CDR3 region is CASSQLLAGGHRPYNEQFF.

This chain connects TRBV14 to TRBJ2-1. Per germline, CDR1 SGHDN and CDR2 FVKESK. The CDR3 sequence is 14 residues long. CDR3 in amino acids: CASSRLTPYNEQFF. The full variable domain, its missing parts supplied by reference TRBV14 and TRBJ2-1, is EAGVTQFPSHSVIEKGQTVTLRCDPISGHDNLYWYRRVMGKEIKFLLHFVKESKQDESGMPNNRFLAERTGGTYSTLKVQPAELEDSGVYFCASSRLTPYNEQFFGPGTRLTVL.

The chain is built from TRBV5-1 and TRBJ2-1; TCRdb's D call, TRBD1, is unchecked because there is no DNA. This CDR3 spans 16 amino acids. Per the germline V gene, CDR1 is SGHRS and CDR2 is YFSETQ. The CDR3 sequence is CASSFRTESSYNEQFF. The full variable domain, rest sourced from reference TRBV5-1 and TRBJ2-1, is KAGVTQTPRYLIKTRGQQVTLSCSPISGHRSVSWYQQTPGQGLQFLFEYFSETQRNKGNFPGRFSGRQFSNSRSEMNVSTLELGDSALYLCASSFRTESSYNEQFFGPGTRLTVL.

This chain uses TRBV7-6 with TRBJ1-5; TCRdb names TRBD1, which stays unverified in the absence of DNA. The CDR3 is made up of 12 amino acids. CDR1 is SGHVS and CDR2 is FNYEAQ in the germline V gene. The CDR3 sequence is CASGQGNQPQHF.

This chain's CDR3 is CASSLAHEQYF. The chain carries TRBV7-9 and TRBJ2-7. CDR1 is SEHNR, CDR2 FQNEAQ, per germline (reference sequence). This CDR3 comprises 11 residues.

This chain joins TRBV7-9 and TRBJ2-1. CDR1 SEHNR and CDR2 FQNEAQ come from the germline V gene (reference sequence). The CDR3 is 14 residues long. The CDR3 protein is CASSLAEEYNEQFF.